Presented here are 3 T cell receptor beta chains from one specimen sequenced in a study of T cells in Graves' hyperthyroidism and ophthalmopathy. TCR beta CDR3 region amplification was performed from RNA transcripts. The HTBI set primed first-round TCR CDR3 RT-PCR. TCRdb passed the multiplex PCR reads through MiXCR, listing each CDR3 protein once. The sample holds about 160,000 distinct CDR3 sequences, 8% to 9.5% seen once. The sequenced sample was blood. The receptors derive from a young woman with Graves' hyperthyroidism that later progressed to Graves' ophthalmopathy.

This clonotype was detected a few times. The gene calls are TRBV7-8 and TRBJ1-3; 7 bases agree with TRBD1. J lost 2 bases, V lost 6 bases, and 7 bases had no gene match. Germline V CDR1 and CDR2: SGHVS, FQNEAQ. This CDR3 spans 15 amino acids. This CDR3 is CASRPTGVPGNTIYF. CDR3 coding DNA: TGTGCCAGCAGGCCCACAGGGGTGCCTGGAAACACCATATATTTT.

This clonotype was found many times. The chain recombines TRBV12-3 or TRBV12-4 with TRBJ1-3; D is possibly TRBD1 (5 bases). Between the trimmed V and J ends, which lost 1 base and 0 bases, there was a span of 13 bases. The CDR3 is 17 residues long. The CDR3 bases are TGTGCCAGCAGTTTAGAGGTGGGGGTCACCTCTGGAAACACCATATATTTT. This translates into CASSLEVGVTSGNTIYF.

At least ten counts were recorded for this clonotype. This chain connects TRBV2 to TRBJ2-5, with D unclear. V lost 6 bases and J 5 bases, leaving 16 bases between the germline ends. Germline lookup yields CDR1 SNHLY and CDR2 FYNNEI. The CDR3 spans 14 residues. CDR3 residues: CASRMGSHLETQYF. DNA of the CDR3: TGTGCCAGCAGAATGGGGTCCCACCTCGAGACCCAGTACTTC.